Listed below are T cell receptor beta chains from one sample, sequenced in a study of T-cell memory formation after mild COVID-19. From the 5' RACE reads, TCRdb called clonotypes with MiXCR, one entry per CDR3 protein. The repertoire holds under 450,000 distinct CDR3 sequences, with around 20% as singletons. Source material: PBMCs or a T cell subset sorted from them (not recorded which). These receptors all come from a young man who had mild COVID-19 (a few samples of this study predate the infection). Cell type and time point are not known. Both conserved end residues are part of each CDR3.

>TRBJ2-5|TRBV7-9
CASSPAGPQETQYF
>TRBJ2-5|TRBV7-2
CASSRSAEETQYF
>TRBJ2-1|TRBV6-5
CASSYRGAGGSYNEQFF
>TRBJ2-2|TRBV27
CASGTGTFANTGELFF
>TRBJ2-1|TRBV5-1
CASSLGQGAMDEQFF
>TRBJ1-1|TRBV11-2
CASSSTGPQAEAFF
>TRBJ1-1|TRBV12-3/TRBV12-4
CASSPDVGSAFF
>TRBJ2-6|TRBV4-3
CASSQVFRRFSGANVLTF
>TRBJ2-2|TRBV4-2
CASSQEGLATGELFF
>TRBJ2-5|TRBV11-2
CASTLQETQYF
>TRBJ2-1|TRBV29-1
CSVEGTDTDYTPSNEQFF
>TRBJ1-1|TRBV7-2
CASSSTDYPAFNTEAFF
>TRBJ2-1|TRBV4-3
CASSAGSSSYNEQFF
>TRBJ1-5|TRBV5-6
CASSLTEYSNQPQHF
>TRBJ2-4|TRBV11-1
CASSLDRLGSNIQYF
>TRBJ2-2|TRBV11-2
CASSFTGRSTGELFF
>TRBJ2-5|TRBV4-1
CASSHPGLVETKYF
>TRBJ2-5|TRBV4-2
CASSQPTSGEETQYF
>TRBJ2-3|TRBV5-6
CASRTSGGFTDTQYF
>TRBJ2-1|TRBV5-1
CASSLQSGGEDEQFF
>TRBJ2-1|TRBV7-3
CASSFRLAGQQFF
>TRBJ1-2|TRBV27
CASSGEQGNYGYTF
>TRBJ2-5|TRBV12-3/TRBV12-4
CASSLASGQETQYF
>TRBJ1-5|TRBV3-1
CASSQDHLDQPQHF
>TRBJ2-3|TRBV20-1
CSASPLAGSEDTQYF
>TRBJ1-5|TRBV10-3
CAISGAANQPQHF
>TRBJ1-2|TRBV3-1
CASSQESLLGQDGYTF
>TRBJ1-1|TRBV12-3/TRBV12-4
CASSRPGGGEAFF
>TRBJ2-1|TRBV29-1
CSVEAGPYGGARFF
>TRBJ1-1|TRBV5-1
CASSSEGPEAFF
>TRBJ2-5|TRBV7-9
CASSRTGKYQETQYF
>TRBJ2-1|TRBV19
CASSIRLVAYNEQFF
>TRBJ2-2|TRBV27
CASGAEVYAGELFF
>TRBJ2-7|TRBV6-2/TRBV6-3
CASRLRGAYEQYF
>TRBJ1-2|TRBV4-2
CASSQDGTSGGYTF
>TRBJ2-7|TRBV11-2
CASSLDWGEQYF
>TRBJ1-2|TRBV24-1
CATSDPGAGYGYTF
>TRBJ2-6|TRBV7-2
CASRTTGTGANVLTF
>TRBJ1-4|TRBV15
CATATGVTEKLFF
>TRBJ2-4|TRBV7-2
CASSGGVQGAARGKNIQYF
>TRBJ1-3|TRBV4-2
CASSFQGGPPTPGNTIYF
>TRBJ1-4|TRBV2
CASSEGGPNEKLFF
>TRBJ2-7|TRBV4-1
CASSQGGNSYEQYF
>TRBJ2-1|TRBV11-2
CASSFRGVNEQFF
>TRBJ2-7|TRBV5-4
CASSIDGREQYF
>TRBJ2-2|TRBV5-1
CASTLRGQGAIGELFF
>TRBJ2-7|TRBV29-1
CSVDGQAEGEQYF
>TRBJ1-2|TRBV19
CASSISPWNYGYTF
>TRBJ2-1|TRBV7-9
CASSSIDGEGRGNEQFF
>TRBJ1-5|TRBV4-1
CASSQDHSLSPQHF